These 7 T cell receptor beta chains share one sample of origin, sequenced in a study of cytomegalovirus exposure and HLA in healthy donors. A multiplex PCR was run with 60 Vbeta primers and 13 Jbeta primers. Clones were sequenced by immunoSEQ multiplex PCR, and TCRdb holds only the in-frame ones, with some missing. This table holds 65,000 to 75,000 clones, almost 70% found once. Sequenced input: PBMCs. These TCRs come from a man in his forties in good health and CMV-seropositive.

The chain links TRBV29-1 to TRBJ1-2; no reliable D call. V was cut by 4 bases and J by 4 bases, with 10 bases left in between. From germline, CDR1 is SQVTM and CDR2 ANQGSEA. The CDR3 consists of 12 residues. The CDR3 sequence is CSVVERPYGYTF. The CDR3 DNA sequence: TGCAGCGTTGTGGAGAGACCCTATGGCTACACCTTC.

This rearrangement joins TRBV15 to TRBJ2-5; TRBD1 is a possible D gene (6 bases). Gene TRBJ2-7 matches the end of the DNA better, so the J call may be wrong. Germline-derived CDR1 and CDR2 are LNHNV and YYDKDF (reference sequence). This CDR3 contains 17 residues. CDR3 sequence (DNA): TGTGCCACCAGCAGAGATTCCGCAATTCGGACAGCCGTCGAGCAGTACTTC. It encodes CATSRDSAIRTAVEQYF.

The J gene is TRBJ2-1, the V gene TRBV29-1; TRBD1 might be the D (5 bases). Trimming took 7 bases from V and 4 from J, leaving 5 bases between them. Looked up from germline, CDR1 is SQVTM and CDR2 is ANQGSEA. The CDR3 is made up of 10 amino acids. CDR3 sequence reads: CSGQYNEQFF. The CDR3 DNA reads TGCAGCGGACAGTACAATGAGCAGTTCTTC.

This clone occurred a few times. The chain recombines TRBV6-5 with TRBJ1-5; D gene uncertain. V dropped 4 bases and J dropped 8 bases, with 12 bases sitting between them. CDR3 size: 13 residues. CDR1 and CDR2 from the germline V gene are MNHEY and SVGAGI. The DNA of the CDR3 is TGTGCCAGCAGTTTGGACGGGAATAAGCCCCAGCATTTT. Translation gives CASSLDGNKPQHF.

Notes on this clone: The junction departs from germline at one end; a sequencing error may be responsible. The chain recombines TRBV4-2 with TRBJ1-3, with D possibly matching TRBD1 (5 bases). Germline assignment: CDR1 LGHNA and CDR2 YNFKEQ. The CDR3 totals 14 residues. CDR3 in amino acids: CASSSGVSRNTIYF. Written as DNA, the CDR3 is TGTGCCAGCAGCTCGGGGGTCTCTAGAAACACCATATATTTT.

This sequence joins TRBV28 and TRBJ2-1; D ambiguous. CDR1 MDHEN and CDR2 SYDVKM come from the germline V gene. This CDR3 contains 15 residues. Trimming shortened V by 2 bases and J by 7 bases, and 15 bases separated the two germline ends. This CDR3 reads CASSLLSLRYNEQFF. In DNA, the CDR3 is TGTGCCAGCAGTTTACTAAGTTTACGGTATAATGAGCAGTTCTTC.

This clone was seen a handful of times. The rearrangement joins TRBV7-4 to TRBJ2-2, with TRBD1 identical over 8 bases. The CDR3 runs to 16 residues. CDR1 is SGHVT, CDR2 SQSDAQ, per germline. The V gene end was trimmed by 2 bases and the J gene end by 4 bases; junction bases not matched to a gene: 6. The CDR3 DNA is TGTGCCAGCAGCTTAAAAGGACAGGGAATCACCGGGGAGCTGTTTTTT. Its protein product is CASSLKGQGITGELFF.